This passage covers 15 T cell receptor beta chains from one sample sequenced in a study of blood T cells in healthy people across ages. Combining a sample-barcoded 5' primer with a J-beta primer mix, a second PCR ran for roughly 6 to 12 cycles. TCRdb recomputed calls from the 5' RACE reads with MiXCR, one row per CDR3 protein. The profile covers approximately 850,000 distinct CDR3 sequences, with over 45% appearing a single time and around 20% taken by the ten largest. The sequenced sample consisted of blood. These receptors originate from a man under 40 in good health.

The chain links TRBV9 to TRBJ2-5, with TRBD2 matching 7 bases. The better agreement between TRBJ2-7 and the DNA end casts doubt on the J call. CDR1 and CDR2 from the germline V gene are SGDLS and YYNGEE. The CDR3 consists of 14 residues. CDR3 loop: CASSASGTTYEQYF. CDR3 bases: TGTGCCAGCAGCGCATCCGGGACTACCTACGAGCAGTACTTC.

This rearrangement joins TRBV12-3 or TRBV12-4 to TRBJ1-2, with D perhaps TRBD1 (6 bases). The CDR3 spans 14 residues. With 2 bases removed from V and 4 bases from J, the gap between germline ends came to 11 bases. The CDR3 protein is CASSLSGQSYGYTF. The CDR3 nucleotides read TGTGCCAGCAGTTTAAGTGGACAGTCCTATGGCTACACCTTC.

The chain is built from TRBV11-3 and TRBJ2-3; 7 nucleotides match TRBD2. Per germline, CDR1 SGHNT and CDR2 YENEEA. This CDR3 has 17 residues. V dropped 5 bases and J dropped 4; count of bases not matched to a gene: 15. The CDR3 spells CASSMLAGGGSADTQYF. The CDR3 region has the DNA TGTGCCAGCAGCATGCTGGCTGGCGGGGGAAGCGCAGATACGCAGTATTTT.

CDR3 residues: CASSYGDDRDYEQYF. The CDR3 region has the DNA TGTGCCAGCAGCTATGGAGATGACAGGGACTACGAGCAGTACTTC. This chain joins TRBV7-9 and TRBJ2-5, with 7 bases fitting TRBD1. The end of the DNA fits TRBJ2-7 better, so the J call may be wrong. Germline CDR1 SEHNR, CDR2 FQNEAQ (reference sequence). This CDR3 region has 15 residues.

With regard to this clonotype: A read error may account for a junction end that differs from germline. The chain uses TRBV29-1 and TRBJ2-1; D unclear. CDR1 SQVTM and CDR2 ANQGSEA come from the germline V gene. This CDR3 has 13 residues. The CDR3 bases are TGCAGCGTGGAAGGTCTTACCCTGGATGAGCAGTTCTTC. Translation: CSVEGLTLDEQFF.

The rearrangement uses TRBV4-2 and TRBJ2-1; D is possibly TRBD2 (5 bases). Germline V gene sequence: CDR1 LGHNA, CDR2 YNFKEQ. The CDR3 totals 16 residues. The germline V and J ends were trimmed by 0 bases and 12 bases, with 21 bases remaining between them. This CDR3 reads CASSQEREKFLYGQFF. The CDR3 nucleotides read TGTGCCAGCAGCCAAGAAAGGGAGAAGTTCCTCTATGGGCAGTTCTTC.

Worth noting for this clonotype: One end of the junction is discordant with germline, which a read error may explain. The rearrangement joins TRBV4-3 to TRBJ2-4; D is possibly TRBD1 (5 bases). The CDR3 is 15 amino acids. Per germline, CDR1 LGHNA and CDR2 YSLEER. The CDR3 DNA reads TGCGCCAGCAGCCAATCAGGGTTAGCCAGAAACATTCAGTACTTC. Amino acid sequence: CASSQSGLARNIQYF.

This sequence joins TRBV5-8 and TRBJ2-3; TRBD1 agrees at 8 bases. CDR1 and CDR2 (germline): SGHTS, YDEGEE. J gave up 4 bases and V 0 bases, and 4 bases lay outside the gene matches. The CDR3 is made up of 15 amino acids. Written as DNA, the CDR3 is TGTGCCAGCAGCTTGGGGACAGGGATCCCAGATACGCAGTATTTT. Encoded protein: CASSLGTGIPDTQYF.

This clonotype was seen a single time. This chain joins TRBV27 and TRBJ2-7; TRBD1 might be the D (6 bases). Germline V gene lookup returns CDR1 MNHEY and CDR2 SMNVEV (reference sequence). Between the trimmed V and J ends, which lost 2 bases and 3 bases, there was a span of 17 bases. The CDR3 is 16 residues long. As DNA, the CDR3 is TGTGCCAGCAGTTTAAGGTCCCCCAGGGGAATCTACGAGCAGTACTTC. Residues: CASSLRSPRGIYEQYF.

This chain joins TRBV27 and TRBJ2-7; a possible D gene is TRBD1 (5 bases). Germline V gene sequence: CDR1 MNHEY, CDR2 SMNVEV (reference sequence). The CDR3 runs to 14 residues. V shed 4 bases and J shed 4 bases, with 14 bases lying between them. CDR3 loop: CASSSYRFEYEQYF. CDR3 nucleotide sequence: TGTGCCAGCAGTTCCTACAGGTTCGAATACGAGCAGTACTTC.

The rearrangement joins TRBV4-2 to TRBJ2-7; D is unclear. The CDR3 totals 16 residues. The germline CDR1 and CDR2 sequences are LGHNA and YNFKEQ. V was clipped by 1 base and J by 1 base, with 14 bases between them. CDR3 sequence reads: CASSQVKDKMSYEQYF. The CDR3 region has the DNA TGTGCCAGCAGCCAAGTAAAAGACAAAATGTCCTACGAGCAGTACTTC.

V and J are TRBV6-5 and TRBJ2-4; no firm D call. Looked up from germline, CDR1 is MNHEY and CDR2 is SVGAGI. V was pared by 0 bases and J by 0 bases, with 9 bases between. This CDR3 is built from 16 residues. The CDR3 sequence is CASSYSRPIAKNIQYF. CDR3 DNA: TGTGCCAGCAGTTACTCCAGGCCGATAGCCAAAAACATTCAGTACTTC.

This clonotype was counted between two and nine times. J is TRBJ1-4 and V is TRBV4-3, with D perhaps matching TRBD1 (6 bases). The ends were cut back, 0 bases at V and 5 bases at J, with 13 bases in the middle. Germline CDR1 reads LGHNA; CDR2 reads YSLEER. CDR3 length: 16 amino acids. The CDR3 reads CASSQDATGKNEKLFF. CDR3 coding DNA: TGCGCCAGCAGCCAAGATGCCACAGGGAAGAATGAAAAACTGTTTTTT.

V usage is TRBV27 and J usage is TRBJ2-2; 10 positions match TRBD2. The CDR3 runs 15 residues. V dropped 8 bases and J dropped 5; count of bases not matched to a gene: 8. Germline V gene sequence: CDR1 MNHEY, CDR2 SMNVEV (reference sequence). CDR3 sequence reads: CASRLGTSVTGELFF. The DNA for the CDR3 is TGTGCCAGCCGCCTTGGGACTAGCGTGACCGGGGAGCTGTTTTTT.

The V and J genes are TRBV20-1 and TRBJ1-2, with 9 bases matching TRBD1. Germline CDR1 and CDR2: DFQATT and SNEGSKA (reference sequence). The CDR3 has 12 residues. With 5 bases clipped from V and 7 bases from J, the junction kept 5 bases outside the gene matches. The CDR3 DNA follows: TGCAGTGCTTGGGACAGGGTGCGTGGCTACACCTTC. It translates to CSAWDRVRGYTF.